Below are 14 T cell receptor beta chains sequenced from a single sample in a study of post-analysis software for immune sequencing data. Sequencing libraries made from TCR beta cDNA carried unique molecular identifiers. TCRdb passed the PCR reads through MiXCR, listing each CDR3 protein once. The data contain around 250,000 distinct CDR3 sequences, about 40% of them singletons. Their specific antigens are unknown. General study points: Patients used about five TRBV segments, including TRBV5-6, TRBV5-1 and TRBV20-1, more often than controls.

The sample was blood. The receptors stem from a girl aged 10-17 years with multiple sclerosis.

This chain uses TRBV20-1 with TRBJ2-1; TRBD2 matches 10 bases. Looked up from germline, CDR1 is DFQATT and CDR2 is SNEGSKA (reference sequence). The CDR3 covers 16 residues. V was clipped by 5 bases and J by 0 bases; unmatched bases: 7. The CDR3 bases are TGCAGTGCTTCTCCTAGCGGGAGAATCTCCTACAATGAGCAGTTCTTC. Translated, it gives CSASPSGRISYNEQFF.

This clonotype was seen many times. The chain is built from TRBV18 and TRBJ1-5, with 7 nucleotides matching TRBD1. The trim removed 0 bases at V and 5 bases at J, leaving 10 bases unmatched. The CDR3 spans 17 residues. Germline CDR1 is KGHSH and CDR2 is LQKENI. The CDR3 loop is CASSPPGPGQPYQPQHF. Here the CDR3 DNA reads TGTGCCAGCTCACCACCAGGTCCGGGACAGCCGTATCAGCCCCAGCATTTT.

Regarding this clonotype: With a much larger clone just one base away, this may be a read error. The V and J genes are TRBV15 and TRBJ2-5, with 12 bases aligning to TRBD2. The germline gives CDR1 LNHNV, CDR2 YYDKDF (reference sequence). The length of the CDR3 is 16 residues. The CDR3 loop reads CTTSSPLAGGQETQYF. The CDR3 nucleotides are TGTACCACCAGCAGCCCACTAGCGGGAGGCCAAGAGACCCAGTACTTC.

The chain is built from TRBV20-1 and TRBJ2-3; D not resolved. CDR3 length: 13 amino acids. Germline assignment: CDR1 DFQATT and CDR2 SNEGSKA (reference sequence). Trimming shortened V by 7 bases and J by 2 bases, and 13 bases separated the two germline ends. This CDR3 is CSVQTITTDTQYF. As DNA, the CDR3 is TGCAGTGTTCAAACGATCACCACAGATACGCAGTATTTT.

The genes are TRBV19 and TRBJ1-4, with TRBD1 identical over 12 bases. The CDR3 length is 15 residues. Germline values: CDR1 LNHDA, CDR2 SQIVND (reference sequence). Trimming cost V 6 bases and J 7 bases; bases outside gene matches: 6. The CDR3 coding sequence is TGTGCCAGTAGCACGGGACAGGGGGCACGTGAAAAACTGTTTTTT. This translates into CASSTGQGAREKLFF.

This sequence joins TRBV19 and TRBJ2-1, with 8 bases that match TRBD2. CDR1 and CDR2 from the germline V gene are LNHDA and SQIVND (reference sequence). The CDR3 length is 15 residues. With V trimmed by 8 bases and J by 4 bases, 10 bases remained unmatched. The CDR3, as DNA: TGTGCCAGTTGCCCGGGACTAGGTGGATACAATGAGCAGTTCTTC. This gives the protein CASCPGLGGYNEQFF. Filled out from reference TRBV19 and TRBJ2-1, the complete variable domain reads DGGITQSPKYLFRKEGQNVTLSCEQNLNHDAMYWYRQDPGQGLRLIYYSQIVNDFQKGDIAEGYSVSREKKESFPLTVTSAQKNPTAFYLCASCPGLGGYNEQFFGPGTRLTVL.

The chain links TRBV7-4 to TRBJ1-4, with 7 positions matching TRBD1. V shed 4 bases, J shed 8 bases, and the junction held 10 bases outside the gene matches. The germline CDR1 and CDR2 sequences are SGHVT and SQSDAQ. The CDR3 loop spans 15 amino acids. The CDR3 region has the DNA TGTGCCAGCAGCTGGTCCGGGACAGAAAACGAAAAACTGTTTTTT. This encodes CASSWSGTENEKLFF.

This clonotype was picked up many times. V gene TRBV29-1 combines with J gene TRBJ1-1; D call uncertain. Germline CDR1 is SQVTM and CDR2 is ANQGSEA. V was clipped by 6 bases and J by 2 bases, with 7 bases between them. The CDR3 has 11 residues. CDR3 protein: CSVGVNTEAFF. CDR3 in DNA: TGCAGCGTCGGGGTAAACACTGAAGCTTTCTTT. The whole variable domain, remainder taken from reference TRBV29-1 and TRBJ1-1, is SAVISQKPSRDICQRGTSLTIQCQVDSQVTMMFWYRQQPGQSLTLIATANQGSEATYESGFVIDKFPISRPNLTFSTLTVSNMSPEDSSIYLCSVGVNTEAFFGQGTRLTVV.

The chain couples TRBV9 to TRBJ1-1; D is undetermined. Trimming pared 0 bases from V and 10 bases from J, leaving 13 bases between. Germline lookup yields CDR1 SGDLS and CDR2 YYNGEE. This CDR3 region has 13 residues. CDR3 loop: CASSVEDQERAFF. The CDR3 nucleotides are TGTGCCAGCAGCGTAGAAGACCAAGAGAGAGCTTTCTTT.

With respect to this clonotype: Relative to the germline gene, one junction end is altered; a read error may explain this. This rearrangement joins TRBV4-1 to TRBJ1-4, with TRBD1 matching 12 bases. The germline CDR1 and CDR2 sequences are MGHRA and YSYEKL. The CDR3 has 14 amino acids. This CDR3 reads CASRGDRGQEKRFF. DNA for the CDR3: TGCGCCAGCAGGGGGGACAGGGGGCAAGAAAAACGGTTTTTT.

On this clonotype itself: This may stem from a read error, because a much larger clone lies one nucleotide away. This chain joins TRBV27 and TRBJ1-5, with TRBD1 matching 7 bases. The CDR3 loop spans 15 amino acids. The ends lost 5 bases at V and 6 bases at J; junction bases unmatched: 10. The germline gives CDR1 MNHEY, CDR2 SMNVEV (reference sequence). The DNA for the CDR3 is TGTGCCAGCAGTCAGACAGGGTCGAGGAGTCAGCCCCAGCATTTT. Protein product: CASSQTGSRSQPQHF.

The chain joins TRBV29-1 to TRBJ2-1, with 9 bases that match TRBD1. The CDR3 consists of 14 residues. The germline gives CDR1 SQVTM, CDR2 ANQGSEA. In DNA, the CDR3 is TGCGCCGCCGCCAACAGGGGGCGATGGAAGGAGCAGTTCTTC. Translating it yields CAAANRGRWKEQFF.

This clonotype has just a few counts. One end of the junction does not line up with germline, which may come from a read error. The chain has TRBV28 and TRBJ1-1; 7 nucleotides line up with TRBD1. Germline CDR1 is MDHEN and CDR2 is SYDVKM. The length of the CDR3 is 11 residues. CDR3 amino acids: CARRGTGGAFF. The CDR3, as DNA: TGTGCCCGCAGGGGGACCGGGGGAGCTTTCTTT. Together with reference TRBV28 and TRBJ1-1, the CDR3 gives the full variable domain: DVKVTQSSRYLVKRTGEKVFLECVQDMDHENMFWYRQDPGLGLRLIYFSYDVKMKEKGDIPEGYSVSREKKERFSLILESASTNQTSMYLCARRGTGGAFFGQGTRLTVV.

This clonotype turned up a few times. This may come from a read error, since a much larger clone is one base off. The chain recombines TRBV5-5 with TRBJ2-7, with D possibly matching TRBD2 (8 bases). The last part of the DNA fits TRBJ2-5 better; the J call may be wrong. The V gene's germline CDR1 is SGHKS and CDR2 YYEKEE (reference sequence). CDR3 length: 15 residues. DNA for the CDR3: TGTGCCAGCAGTCGGGAGGGGGCCCGGTTCGAGACCCAGTACTTC. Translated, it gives CASSREGARFETQYF.